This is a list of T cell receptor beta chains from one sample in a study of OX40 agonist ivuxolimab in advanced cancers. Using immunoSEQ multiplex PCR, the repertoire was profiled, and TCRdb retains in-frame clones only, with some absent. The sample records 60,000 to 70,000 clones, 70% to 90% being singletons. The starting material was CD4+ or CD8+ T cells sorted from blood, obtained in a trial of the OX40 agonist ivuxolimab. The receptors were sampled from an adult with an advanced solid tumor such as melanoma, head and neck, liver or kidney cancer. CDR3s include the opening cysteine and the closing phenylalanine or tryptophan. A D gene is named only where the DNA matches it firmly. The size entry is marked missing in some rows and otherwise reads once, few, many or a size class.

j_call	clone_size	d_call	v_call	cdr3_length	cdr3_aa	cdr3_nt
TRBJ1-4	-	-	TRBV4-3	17	CASSQGSGVRSNEKLFF	TGCGCCAGCAGCCAAGGTTCAGGGGTTAGGTCTAATGAAAAACTGTTTTTT
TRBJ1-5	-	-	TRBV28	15	CASSLFEGGNQPQHF	TGTGCCAGCAGTTTATTCGAAGGGGGCAATCAGCCCCAGCATTTT
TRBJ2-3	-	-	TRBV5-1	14	CASSFQGWTDTQYF	TGCGCCAGCAGCTTTCAGGGGTGGACAGATACGCAGTATTTT
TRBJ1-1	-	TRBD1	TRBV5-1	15	CASSHQGGMNTEAFF	TGCGCCAGCAGCCACCAGGGGGGGATGAACACTGAAGCTTTCTTT
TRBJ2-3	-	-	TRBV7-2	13	CASSLQLQDTQYF	TGTGCCAGCAGCTTACAGTTGCAGGATACGCAGTATTTT
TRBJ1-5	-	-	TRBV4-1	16	CASSQGQSRGNQPQHF	TGCGCCAGCAGCCAAGGGCAAAGCCGGGGCAATCAGCCCCAGCATTTT
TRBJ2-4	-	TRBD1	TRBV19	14	CASRDPGTGSIQYF	TGTGCCAGTAGGGACCCCGGGACAGGGTCCATTCAGTACTTC
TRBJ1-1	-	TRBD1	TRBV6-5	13	CASSPSTGGNSFF	TGTGCCAGCAGTCCCTCGACAGGGGGCAATTCTTTCTTT
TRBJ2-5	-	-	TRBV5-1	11	CASSVQETQYF	TGCGCCAGCAGCGTCCAAGAGACCCAGTACTTC
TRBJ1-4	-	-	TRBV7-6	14	CASSLGYAGEKLFF	TGTGCCAGCAGCTTAGGGTATGCTGGTGAAAAACTGTTTTTT
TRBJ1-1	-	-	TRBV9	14	CASSPHMGDTEAFF	TGTGCCAGCAGCCCCCATATGGGCGACACTGAAGCTTTCTTT
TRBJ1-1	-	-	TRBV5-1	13	CASSHGQNTEAFF	TGCGCCAGCAGTCACGGACAGAACACTGAAGCTTTCTTT
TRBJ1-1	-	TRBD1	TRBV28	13	CASTLTGLTEAFF	TGTGCCAGCACTCTGACAGGGTTAACTGAAGCTTTCTTT
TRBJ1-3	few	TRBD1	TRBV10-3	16	CAISDPTGGNGNTIYF	TGTGCCATCAGTGACCCGACAGGGGGTAATGGAAACACCATATATTTT
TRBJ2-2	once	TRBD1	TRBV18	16	CASSPPGTANTGELFF	TGTGCCAGCTCACCTCCCGGGACAGCGAACACCGGGGAGCTGTTTTTT
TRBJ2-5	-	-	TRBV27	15	CASSLAGGPAETQYF	TGTGCCAGCAGTTTGGCCGGGGGACCCGCAGAGACCCAGTACTTC
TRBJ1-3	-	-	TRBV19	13	CASSPTSGNTIYF	TGTGCCAGTAGTCCAACCTCTGGAAACACCATATATTTT
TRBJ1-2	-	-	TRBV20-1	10	CSASNYGYTF	TGCAGTGCTAGTAATTATGGCTACACCTTC
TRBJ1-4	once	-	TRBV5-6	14	CASSSFDTNEKLFF	TGTGCCAGCAGCTCATTCGATACTAATGAAAAACTGTTTTTT
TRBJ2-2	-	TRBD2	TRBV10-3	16	CAISEGPGRGTGELFF	TGTGCCATCAGTGAGGGGCCGGGGAGGGGCACCGGGGAGCTGTTTTTT
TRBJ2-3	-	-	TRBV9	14	CASSARAATDTQYF	TGTGCCAGCAGCGCGAGAGCGGCCACAGATACGCAGTATTTT
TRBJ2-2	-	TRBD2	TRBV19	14	CASSPREGTGELFF	TGTGCCAGTAGTCCGCGGGAGGGAACCGGGGAGCTGTTTTTT
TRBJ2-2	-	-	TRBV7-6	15	CASSPLPGGTGELFF	TGTGCCAGCAGCCCCCTTCCGGGCGGGACCGGGGAGCTGTTTTTT
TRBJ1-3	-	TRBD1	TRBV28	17	CASSSGTGPFSGNTIYF	TGTGCCAGCAGTTCAGGGACAGGGCCCTTCTCTGGAAACACCATATATTTT
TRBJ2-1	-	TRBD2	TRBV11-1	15	CASRLAGGPHNEQFF	TGTGCCAGCAGGCTAGCGGGAGGGCCGCACAATGAGCAGTTCTTC
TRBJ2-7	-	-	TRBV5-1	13	CASRSGDPYEQYF	TGCGCCAGCCGGTCGGGAGATCCCTACGAGCAGTACTTC
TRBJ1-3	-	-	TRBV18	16	CASSPGEGNSGNTIYF	TGTGCCAGCTCACCCGGTGAGGGGAACTCTGGAAACACCATATATTTT
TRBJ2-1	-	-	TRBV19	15	CASTPDRSSYNEQFF	TGTGCCAGTACCCCCGACAGGAGCTCCTACAATGAGCAGTTCTTC
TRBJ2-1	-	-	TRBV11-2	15	CATSRTRWSYNEQFF	TGTGCCACCAGCCGGACGAGATGGTCCTACAATGAGCAGTTCTTC
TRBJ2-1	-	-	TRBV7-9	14	CASSLAASDNEQFF	TGTGCCAGCAGCTTAGCGGCTAGCGACAATGAGCAGTTCTTC
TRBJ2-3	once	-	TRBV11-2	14	CASSSDGGPDTQYF	TGTGCCAGCAGCTCCGACGGAGGGCCAGATACGCAGTATTTT
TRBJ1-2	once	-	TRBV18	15	CASSPDSADTYGYTF	TGTGCCAGCTCACCAGACTCGGCAGACACCTATGGCTACACCTTC
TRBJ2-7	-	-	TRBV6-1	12	CASTRSGYEQYF	TGTGCCAGCACTCGCAGCGGATACGAGCAGTACTTC
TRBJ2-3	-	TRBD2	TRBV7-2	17	CASSLALAGGRFDTQYF	TGTGCCAGCAGCTTAGCACTAGCGGGAGGCCGCTTCGATACGCAGTATTTT
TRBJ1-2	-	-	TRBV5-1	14	CASSLESVYYGYTF	TGCGCCAGCAGCTTGGAGTCAGTCTACTATGGCTACACCTTC
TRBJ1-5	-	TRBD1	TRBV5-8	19	CASSWAATTGHKGNQPQHF	TGTGCCAGCAGCTGGGCCGCTACGACAGGGCATAAAGGAAATCAGCCCCAGCATTTT
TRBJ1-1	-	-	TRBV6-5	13	CASVQGRGTEAFF	TGTGCCAGCGTGCAGGGTAGGGGAACTGAAGCTTTCTTT
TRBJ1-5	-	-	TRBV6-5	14	CATSRDLSEQPQHF	TGTGCCACAAGCCGGGACCTCTCTGAACAGCCCCAGCATTTT
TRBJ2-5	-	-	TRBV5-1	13	CASSLSEAKTQYF	TGCGCCAGCAGCTTGTCGGAGGCAAAGACCCAGTACTTC
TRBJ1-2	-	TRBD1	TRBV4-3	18	CASSPDLLGTEMSYGYTF	TGCGCCAGCAGCCCCGACCTATTAGGGACAGAAATGAGCTATGGCTACACCTTC
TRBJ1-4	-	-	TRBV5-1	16	CASSLGGTSTNEKLFF	TGCGCCAGCAGCTTGGGGGGTACATCAACTAATGAAAAACTGTTTTTT
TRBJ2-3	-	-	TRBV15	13	CATSRADRDTQYF	TGTGCCACCAGCAGAGCTGACAGAGATACGCAGTATTTT
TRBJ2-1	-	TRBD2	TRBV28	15	CASRLAGVQAGEQFF	TGTGCCAGCAGGCTAGCGGGAGTGCAAGCCGGTGAGCAGTTCTTC
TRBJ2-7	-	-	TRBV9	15	CASSVSLSGVNEQYF	TGTGCCAGCAGCGTTAGCCTCTCGGGAGTGAACGAGCAGTACTTC
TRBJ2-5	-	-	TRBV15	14	CATSREQEGKTQYF	TGTGCCACCAGCAGAGAACAGGAGGGAAAGACCCAGTACTTC
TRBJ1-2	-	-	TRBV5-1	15	CASSIGVGANYGYTF	TGCGCCAGCAGCATTGGGGTCGGCGCTAACTATGGCTACACCTTC
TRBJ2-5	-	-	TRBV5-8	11	CASRRLETQYF	TGTGCCAGCAGACGGTTAGAGACCCAGTACTTC
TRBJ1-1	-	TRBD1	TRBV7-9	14	CASSARRQGTEAFF	TGTGCCAGCAGCGCACGAAGACAGGGCACTGAAGCTTTCTTT
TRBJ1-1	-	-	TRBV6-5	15	CASSYWGAHNTEAFF	TGTGCCAGCAGTTACTGGGGCGCCCATAACACTGAAGCTTTCTTT
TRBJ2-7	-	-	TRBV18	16	CASSPKRGSGPYEQYF	TGTGCCAGCTCACCAAAGCGCGGGTCGGGGCCCTACGAGCAGTACTTC
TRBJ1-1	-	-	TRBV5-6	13	CASSWGYNTEAFF	TGTGCCAGCAGCTGGGGGTACAACACTGAAGCTTTCTTT
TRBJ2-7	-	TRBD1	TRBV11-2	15	CASSAQWTGSYEQYF	TGTGCCAGCAGCGCCCAATGGACAGGGTCCTACGAGCAGTACTTC
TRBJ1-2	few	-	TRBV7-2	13	CASSLVSGYGYTF	TGTGCCAGCAGCTTAGTGTCAGGCTATGGCTACACCTTC
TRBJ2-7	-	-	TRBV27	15	CASSPGGSVFYEQYF	TGTGCCAGCAGCCCAGGGGGGAGTGTATTCTACGAGCAGTACTTC
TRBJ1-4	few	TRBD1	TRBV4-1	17	CASSQGNAGGPNEKLFF	TGCGCCAGCAGCCAAGGAAACGCAGGGGGACCTAATGAAAAACTGTTTTTT
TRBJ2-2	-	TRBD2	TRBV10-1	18	CASRGTSGREANTGELFF	TGCGCCAGCAGGGGGACTAGCGGGAGAGAGGCGAACACCGGGGAGCTGTTTTTT
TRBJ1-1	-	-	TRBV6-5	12	CASSTAGFGAFF	TGTGCCAGCAGCACCGCAGGGTTTGGGGCTTTCTTT
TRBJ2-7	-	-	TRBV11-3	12	CASSQAGYEQYF	TGTGCCAGCAGCCAGGCGGGCTACGAGCAGTACTTC
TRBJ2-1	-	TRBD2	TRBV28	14	CASSLILLAGYQFF	TGTGCCAGCAGTTTAATTTTACTAGCGGGATACCAGTTCTTC